Shown below are 14 T cell receptor beta chains from a single sample sequenced in a study of blood T cell repertoires in COVID-19. Assay used: immunoSEQ multiplex PCR; TCRdb lists only in-frame clones, some missing. Found here are around 62,000 clones, 65% to 90% of them singletons; the top ten hold around 23%. The sequencing input was peripheral blood. These receptors were taken from a man aged 45 to 65 with acute or convalescent COVID-19.

The chain uses TRBV9 and TRBJ2-7; TRBD1 aligns across 7 bases. CDR1 is SGDLS, CDR2 YYNGEE, per germline. CDR3 length equals 14 residues. V was pared by 0 bases and J by 2 bases, with 2 bases of the junction left unmatched. As DNA, the CDR3 is TGTGCCAGCAGCGTAGGGCAGGGGGCCTACGAGCAGTACTTC. Translating it yields CASSVGQGAYEQYF.

The V call is TRBV18, the J call TRBJ1-1; D not resolved. The CDR3 is made up of 17 amino acids. The germline V gene encodes CDR1 KGHSH and CDR2 LQKENI. V dropped 2 bases and J dropped 3 bases, with 19 bases sitting between them. CDR3 amino acids: CASSPKRSTRMDTEAFF. CDR3 DNA sequence: TGTGCCAGCTCACCAAAAAGGAGTACAAGGATGGACACTGAAGCTTTCTTT.

This clone showed up just a few times. The V and J genes are TRBV5-1 and TRBJ1-1; D is unclear. In germline, CDR1 is SGHRS, CDR2 YFSETQ. This CDR3 spans 13 amino acids. Trimming left V 6 bases short and J 5 bases short, with 14 bases between. The CDR3 region has the DNA TGCGCCAGCATGCTCCGGGGAGGGACTGAAGCTTTCTTT. Encoded protein: CASMLRGGTEAFF.

J is TRBJ2-3 and V is TRBV4-2; TRBD2 matches at 10 bases. The CDR3 contains 17 residues. With 0 bases clipped from V and 3 bases from J, the junction kept 6 bases outside the gene matches. The V gene's germline CDR1 is LGHNA and CDR2 YNFKEQ. The CDR3 DNA reads as TGTGCCAGCAGCCAAGATTCTAGCGGGGGACTAACAGATACGCAGTATTTT. Its protein product is CASSQDSSGGLTDTQYF.

V and J are TRBV4-1 and TRBJ2-1; D uncertain. In germline, CDR1 is MGHRA, CDR2 YSYEKL. CDR3 size: 15 residues. V was cut by 2 bases and J by 7 bases, with 15 bases left in between. The chain's CDR3 is CASSQPRRGGNEQFF. The CDR3 coding sequence is TGCGCCAGCAGCCAACCTCGGAGAGGTGGTAATGAGCAGTTCTTC.

The rearrangement joins TRBV24-1 to TRBJ2-3; D perhaps matches TRBD1 (8 bases). Trimming pared 3 bases from V and 6 bases from J, leaving 15 bases between. In germline, CDR1 is KGHDR, CDR2 SFDVKD. CDR3 size: 15 residues. CDR3 sequence: CATSDMTGEGDTQYF. For the CDR3, the DNA is TGTGCCACCAGTGATATGACAGGGGAGGGGGATACGCAGTATTTT.

The V call is TRBV3-1 (or the pseudogene TRBV3-2), the J call TRBJ2-1; weak D call: TRBD1 (6 bases). This CDR3 is 19 amino acids long. V was trimmed by 0 bases and J by 2 bases, leaving 20 bases between them. CDR1 and CDR2 from the germline V gene are LGHDT and YNNKEL (reference sequence). CDR3: CASSQETLGVEGAYNEQFF. CDR3 DNA: TGTGCCAGCAGCCAAGAAACGTTAGGTGTAGAGGGGGCCTACAATGAGCAGTTCTTC.

The chain is built from TRBV25-1 and TRBJ2-5; the match to TRBD1 covers 9 bases. From germline, CDR1 is MGHDK and CDR2 SYGVNS. The CDR3 runs to 15 residues. V lost 6 bases to trimming and J lost 7 bases; unmatched junction nucleotides: 12. The CDR3 bases are TGTGCCAGCAGACGAACGACAGGGGGGGGAGGGACCCAGTACTTC. It yields the protein CASRRTTGGGGTQYF.

V usage is TRBV5-6 and J usage is TRBJ2-5, with TRBD2 matching 8 bases. The ends lost 3 bases at V and 2 bases at J; junction bases unmatched: 6. Germline CDR1 SGHDT, CDR2 YYEEEE. The CDR3 sequence is 15 residues long. The CDR3 loop is CASSYIAGSQETQYF. The CDR3 DNA sequence: TGTGCCAGCAGCTACATAGCGGGGAGTCAAGAGACCCAGTACTTC.

This chain joins TRBV19 and TRBJ2-1, with D possibly TRBD2 on 7 matching bases. The V gene lost 9 bases and the J gene lost 9 bases, with 12 bases spanning the gap. Germline V CDR1 and CDR2: LNHDA, SQIVND (reference sequence). This CDR3 region has 11 residues. In DNA form, the CDR3 reads TGTGCCAGCCTAAGGGGGGGTGAGCAGTTCTTC. Translated, it gives CASLRGGEQFF.

This sequence joins TRBV19 and TRBJ2-1; 13 bases are a match to TRBD2. The CDR3 extends over 14 amino acids. V shed 10 bases, J shed 9 bases, and the junction held 9 bases outside the gene matches. Germline V CDR1 and CDR2: LNHDA, SQIVND (reference sequence). CDR3 amino acids: CATKPGLAGSEQFF. The DNA for the CDR3 is TGTGCCACTAAACCGGGACTAGCGGGGTCTGAGCAGTTCTTC.

J is TRBJ1-2 and V is TRBV11-2; 8 bases map to TRBD1. The J segment lost 5 bases and the V segment lost 5 bases, leaving 7 bases of the junction unmatched. CDR1 is SGHAT, CDR2 FQNNGV, per germline. This CDR3 comprises 14 residues. The CDR3 spells CASSQTGVGYGYTF. The CDR3 region has the DNA TGTGCCAGCAGCCAGACAGGGGTTGGGTATGGCTACACCTTC.

This chain connects TRBV6-1 to TRBJ2-7; TRBD2 aligns across 11 bases. The CDR3 is made up of 17 amino acids. Per germline, CDR1 MNHNS and CDR2 SASEGT. V gave up 4 bases and J gave up 2 bases; unmatched junction bases: 10. This chain's CDR3 is CASSGYSGTSGPYEQYV. CDR3 sequence (DNA): TGTGCCAGCAGTGGGTATTCCGGGACTAGCGGACCCTACGAGCAGTACGTC.

In regard to this clone: Compared with germline, one end of the junction differs, possibly owing to a read error. The chain combines TRBV7-7 with TRBJ2-1; 9 nucleotides agree with TRBD2. The CDR3 totals 17 residues. Germline V gives CDR1 SSHAT, CDR2 FNYEAQ (reference sequence). The CDR3 region is CASSQNVYSGGYNEQFF. The CDR3 nucleotides are TGTGCTAGCAGCCAAAATGTGTACAGCGGGGGGTACAATGAGCAGTTCTTC.